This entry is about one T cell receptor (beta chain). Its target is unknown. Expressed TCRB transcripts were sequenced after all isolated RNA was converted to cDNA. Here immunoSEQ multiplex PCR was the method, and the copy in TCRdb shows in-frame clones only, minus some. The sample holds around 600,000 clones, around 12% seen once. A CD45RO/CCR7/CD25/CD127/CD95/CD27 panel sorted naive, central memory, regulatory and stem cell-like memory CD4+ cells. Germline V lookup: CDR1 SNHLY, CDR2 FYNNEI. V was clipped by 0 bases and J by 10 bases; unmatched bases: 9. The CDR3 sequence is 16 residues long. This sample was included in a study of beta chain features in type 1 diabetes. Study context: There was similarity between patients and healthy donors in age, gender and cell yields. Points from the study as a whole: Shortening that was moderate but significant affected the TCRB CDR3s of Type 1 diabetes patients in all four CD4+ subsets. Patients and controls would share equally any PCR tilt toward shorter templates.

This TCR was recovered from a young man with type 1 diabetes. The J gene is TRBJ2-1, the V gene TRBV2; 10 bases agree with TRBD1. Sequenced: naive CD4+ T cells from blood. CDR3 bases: TGTGCCAGCAGTGAAGCTATTTTGGGGACAGGGGACGAGCAGTTCTTC. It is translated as CASSEAILGTGDEQFF.